These 32 T cell receptor beta chains came from one sample sequenced in a study of vaccination and CD4 T cells after COVID-19. TCRdb reanalysed the PCR reads using MiXCR and keeps one entry per CDR3 protein. The data show 20,000 to 25,000 distinct CDR3 sequences, roughly 64% seen once. The sample was CD4+ T cells from blood, taken before SARS-CoV-2 vaccination. These receptors were obtained from a human donor who had recovered from COVID-19.

This clonotype was seen only a few times. The gene calls are TRBV20-1 and TRBJ2-5, with D perhaps assigned TRBD1 or TRBD2 (5 bases each). This CDR3 contains 12 residues. V was clipped by 5 bases and J by 5 bases, with 12 bases between them. The germline gives CDR1 DFQATT, CDR2 SNEGSKA (reference sequence). CDR3 in amino acids: CSALTEGETQYF. The CDR3 nucleotides are TGCAGTGCTTTGACAGAGGGGGAGACCCAGTACTTC.

The V gene is TRBV29-1, the J gene TRBJ2-5; D possibly uses TRBD1 or TRBD2 (5 bases each). Germline-derived CDR1 and CDR2 are SQVTM and ANQGSEA. The CDR3 covers 15 residues. V was shortened by 2 bases and J by 7 bases, with 20 bases between the two germline ends. CDR3 nucleotides: TGCAGCGTTGAACCCTTGACAGCTTCCGGGGTGACCCAGTACTTC. Amino acid sequence: CSVEPLTASGVTQYF.

The genes are TRBV24-1 and TRBJ1-2; 8 bases fit TRBD1. The CDR3 contains 15 residues. The germline gives CDR1 KGHDR, CDR2 SFDVKD. The J segment lost 3 bases and the V segment lost 4 bases, leaving 6 bases of the junction unmatched. CDR3 sequence (DNA): TGTGCCACCAGTGACCAGACAGGGGAGGACTATGGCTACACCTTC. Translated, it gives CATSDQTGEDYGYTF.

DNA of the CDR3: TGTGCCAGCAGTGAACTGGGTACTCGTTCTGGAAACACCATATATTTT. It translates to CASSELGTRSGNTIYF. This chain uses TRBV2 with TRBJ1-3; D gene unclear. V was trimmed by 2 bases and J by 1 base, leaving 12 bases between them. The germline gives CDR1 SNHLY, CDR2 FYNNEI. This CDR3 comprises 16 residues.

J is TRBJ2-3 and V is TRBV6-4; 9 nucleotides agree with TRBD2. Germline trimming cut 2 bases from V and 1 base from J; bases unmatched to any gene: 1. Germline V gives CDR1 MRHNA, CDR2 SNTAGT. The CDR3 runs 15 residues. The CDR3 protein is CASSDVAGGTDTQYF. Written as DNA, the CDR3 is TGTGCCAGCAGTGACGTAGCGGGAGGCACAGATACGCAGTATTTT.

This sequence joins TRBV20-1 and TRBJ1-4; D is ambiguous. With 3 bases removed from V and 3 bases from J, the gap between germline ends came to 8 bases. Per germline, CDR1 DFQATT and CDR2 SNEGSKA (reference sequence). The CDR3 covers 13 residues. The CDR3 sequence is CSASRPPNEKLFF. As DNA, the CDR3 is TGCAGTGCTAGCAGGCCGCCTAATGAAAAACTGTTTTTT.

The chain uses TRBV18 and TRBJ1-6; D not resolved. This CDR3 has 16 residues. The V and J ends lost 3 bases and 8 bases respectively, with 17 bases between them. Germline CDR1 reads KGHSH; CDR2 reads LQKENI. The CDR3 DNA follows: TGTGCCAGCTCACCGGACGGAGGGTCCCTTTATTCACCCCTCCACTTT. This translates into CASSPDGGSLYSPLHF.

The V and J genes are TRBV25-1 and TRBJ2-1, with a tentative D call TRBD2 (5 bases). V was shortened by 1 base and J by 8 bases, with 21 bases between the two germline ends. The CDR3 sequence is 17 residues long. The V gene's germline CDR1 is MGHDK and CDR2 SYGVNS. The CDR3 region is CASSELSEAPSGDEQFF. In DNA, the CDR3 is TGTGCCAGCAGTGAATTGTCTGAGGCCCCTTCCGGGGATGAGCAGTTCTTC.

This chain uses TRBV7-2 with TRBJ2-2; the D gene is possibly TRBD1 (6 bases). V lost 5 bases to trimming and J lost 2 bases, with 12 bases between them. The CDR3 has 15 residues. Germline V gives CDR1 SGHTA, CDR2 FQGNSA. This CDR3 is CASSTGQRNTGELFF. The CDR3 DNA reads TGTGCCAGCAGCACCGGACAGAGAAACACCGGGGAGCTGTTTTTT.

Only a few counts were recorded for this clonotype. The V and J genes are TRBV6-1 and TRBJ1-2; TRBD1 is a possible D gene (5 bases). Germline V gene lookup returns CDR1 MNHNS and CDR2 SASEGT. This CDR3 has 14 residues. Trimming took 5 bases from V and 0 from J, leaving 10 bases between them. CDR3: CASSPTAANYGYTF. The CDR3 bases are TGTGCCAGCAGTCCGACAGCCGCTAACTATGGCTACACCTTC.

This clonotype was counted between two and nine times. The chain has TRBV7-8 and TRBJ2-3; D is ambiguous. Trimming took 5 bases from V and 6 from J, leaving 6 bases between them. This CDR3 has 11 amino acids. CDR1 is SGHVS and CDR2 is FQNEAQ in the germline V gene. CDR3 DNA sequence: TGTGCCAGCAGCCGCGCGGATACGCAGTATTTT. As protein: CASSRADTQYF.

CDR3 in DNA: TGCAGTGCTAGCGAGCGGGGGACAGCATTTAATTCACCCCTCCACTTT. It encodes CSASERGTAFNSPLHF. The V and J genes are TRBV20-1 and TRBJ1-6, with TRBD1 identical over 7 bases. Germline V gene data show CDR1 as DFQATT and CDR2 as SNEGSKA (reference sequence). The CDR3 is 16 amino acids. Germline trimming cut 3 bases from V and 6 bases from J; bases unmatched to any gene: 11.

V is TRBV20-1 and J is TRBJ2-1; TRBD2 is a possible D gene (5 bases). This CDR3 contains 16 residues. V lost 1 base and J lost 4, with 17 bases in between. Germline lookup yields CDR1 DFQATT and CDR2 SNEGSKA (reference sequence). In DNA, the CDR3 is TGCAGTGCTAGAGCAACTTCCAGCGGAGCATACAATGAGCAGTTCTTC. Its protein is CSARATSSGAYNEQFF.

This clonotype was seen a handful of times. This chain uses TRBV6-1 with TRBJ1-6; TRBD1 agrees at 7 bases. Unmatched junction bases numbered 18, after V lost 6 bases and J lost 7 bases. Germline loops: CDR1 MNHNS, CDR2 SASEGT. The CDR3 has 18 amino acids. CDR3 nucleotides: TGTGCCAGCAGCCGAACCCTTGCTGGACAGGCTCAAAATTCACCCCTCCACTTT. As protein: CASSRTLAGQAQNSPLHF.

The chain employs TRBV27 and TRBJ2-3; no firm D call. Germline lookup yields CDR1 MNHEY and CDR2 SMNVEV (reference sequence). V lost 4 bases and J 1 base, leaving 12 bases between the germline ends. The CDR3 runs to 15 residues. This CDR3 reads CASSSRSRRTDTQYF. Here the CDR3 DNA reads TGTGCCAGCAGTTCCAGGAGCAGGCGCACAGATACGCAGTATTTT.

V and J are TRBV6-5 and TRBJ2-1; 9 nucleotides align to TRBD2. CDR1 is MNHEY and CDR2 is SVGAGI in the germline V gene. The CDR3 loop spans 17 amino acids. Losses at the gene ends were 0 bases for V and 3 bases for J; bases not matched to a gene: 6. CDR3 loop: CASSYSGSGSFYNEQFF. In DNA, the CDR3 is TGTGCCAGCAGTTACTCTGGTAGCGGGAGTTTCTACAATGAGCAGTTCTTC.

The gene calls are TRBV20-1 and TRBJ2-7; D tentatively reads TRBD1 or TRBD2 (5 bases each). The CDR3 covers 14 residues. CDR1 and CDR2 from the germline V gene are DFQATT and SNEGSKA (reference sequence). Trimming shortened V by 0 bases and J by 3 bases, and 12 bases separated the two germline ends. CDR3 sequence reads: CSARDYIGGYEQYF. The CDR3, as DNA: TGCAGTGCTAGAGACTATATTGGGGGCTACGAGCAGTACTTC.

V gene TRBV19 combines with J gene TRBJ2-1; D tentatively fits TRBD1 or TRBD2 (5 bases each). V was trimmed by 3 bases and J by 5 bases, leaving 17 bases between them. Germline V gives CDR1 LNHDA, CDR2 SQIVND (reference sequence). The CDR3 is 16 residues long. In DNA, the CDR3 is TGTGCCAGTAGTATCCTAGGGACCCCGATTAACAATGAGCAGTTCTTC. Its protein is CASSILGTPINNEQFF.

The V call is TRBV28, the J call TRBJ2-7; D ambiguous. CDR3 length: 14 residues. CDR1 MDHEN and CDR2 SYDVKM come from the germline V gene. Trimming took 4 bases from V and 7 from J, leaving 17 bases between them. CDR3 in DNA: TGTGCCAGCAGTTCCCCCGTATCCACCCGGGAGCAGTACTTC. It encodes CASSSPVSTREQYF.

The chain joins TRBV30 to TRBJ2-7; 10 nucleotides align to TRBD1. CDR3 length equals 16 residues. V shed 2 bases, J shed 1 base, and the junction held 8 bases outside the gene matches. Germline V gene sequence: CDR1 GTSNPN, CDR2 SVGIG (reference sequence). For the CDR3, the DNA is TGTGCCTGGAGTCTTGAGACAGGGGGCAGATCCTACGAGCAGTACTTC. This sequence encodes CAWSLETGGRSYEQYF.

The CDR3 coding sequence is TGTGCCAGCAGTTTTGGGGGTGGTGGCCTTCCCCAGCATTTT. Protein: CASSFGGGGLPQHF. The chain recombines TRBV6-5 with TRBJ1-5, with a weak D call TRBD1 (5 bases). The CDR3 spans 14 residues. V was clipped by 4 bases and J by 10 bases, with 17 bases between them. Germline loops: CDR1 MNHEY, CDR2 SVGAGI.

This rearrangement joins TRBV30 to TRBJ2-5; 9 nucleotides match TRBD1. CDR1 and CDR2 from the germline V gene are GTSNPN and SVGIG (reference sequence). With 4 bases clipped from V and 1 base from J, the junction kept 10 bases outside the gene matches. CDR3 length equals 16 residues. CDR3 bases: TGTGCCTGGACGCCCCGTGGGACAGGGTCCCAAGAGACCCAGTACTTC. Protein product: CAWTPRGTGSQETQYF.

This chain uses TRBV11-3 with TRBJ2-3; the D gene is possibly TRBD1 (5 bases). Per germline, CDR1 SGHNT and CDR2 YENEEA. V lost 3 bases and J 0 bases, leaving 7 bases between the germline ends. The CDR3 is 14 residues long. The CDR3: CASSFGASTDTQYF. CDR3 nucleotides: TGTGCCAGCAGCTTTGGGGCTAGCACAGATACGCAGTATTTT.

The chain employs TRBV28 and TRBJ2-7; TRBD2 aligns across 7 bases. Trimming at V came to 8 bases and at J to 2 bases, leaving 9 bases not matched to a gene. Germline CDR1 reads MDHEN; CDR2 reads SYDVKM. This CDR3 comprises 14 residues. CDR3 nucleotides: TGTGCCAGCTCGGGGGGTAGCGAAACCTACGAGCAGTACTTC. Translated, it gives CASSGGSETYEQYF.

This clonotype was seen only once. The chain is built from TRBV4-2 and TRBJ2-2; 9 bases fit TRBD1. In germline, CDR1 is LGHNA, CDR2 YNFKEQ. V dropped 1 base and J dropped 8; count of bases not matched to a gene: 8. This CDR3 has 16 amino acids. CDR3 residues: CASSQVGTGSFGELFF. Here the CDR3 DNA reads TGTGCCAGCAGCCAAGTGGGGACAGGGTCGTTTGGGGAGCTGTTTTTT.

The chain joins TRBV2 to TRBJ2-1; D tentatively reads TRBD1 or TRBD2 (5 bases each). V lost 2 bases and J 6 bases, leaving 11 bases between the germline ends. Germline loops: CDR1 SNHLY, CDR2 FYNNEI. The CDR3 loop spans 14 amino acids. The CDR3 reads CASSELRGANEQFF. The CDR3 nucleotides are TGTGCCAGCAGTGAACTCCGAGGGGCCAATGAGCAGTTCTTC. The complete variable domain, with remaining parts taken from reference TRBV2 and TRBJ2-1, reads EPEVTQTPSHQVTQMGQEVILRCVPISNHLYFYWYRQILGQKVEFLVSFYNNEISEKSEIFDDQFSVERPDGSNFTLKIRSTKLEDSAMYFCASSELRGANEQFFGPGTRLTVL.

The J gene is TRBJ2-1, the V gene TRBV7-3, with D possibly being TRBD2 (6 bases). This CDR3 comprises 16 residues. V lost 1 base, J lost 8 bases, and 18 bases lay in between. The germline CDR1 and CDR2 sequences are SGHTA and FQGTGA. The CDR3 DNA is TGTGCCAGCAGCTTAATGGGGCCGGGAGCGTCTGATGAGCAGTTCTTC. It encodes CASSLMGPGASDEQFF.

The CDR3 here is CASSLGGTDRAHEQFF. DNA for the CDR3: TGTGCCAGCAGCTTGGGTGGGACGGACAGGGCGCATGAGCAGTTCTTC. This chain uses TRBV5-4 with TRBJ2-1; 8 nucleotides align to TRBD1. Trimming cost V 0 bases and J 8 bases; bases outside gene matches: 10. Germline loops: CDR1 SGHNT, CDR2 YYREEE (reference sequence). This CDR3 comprises 16 residues.

The chain employs TRBV2 and TRBJ2-1; D is possibly TRBD2 (6 bases). V was shortened by 4 bases and J by 7 bases, with 14 bases between the two germline ends. In germline, CDR1 is SNHLY, CDR2 FYNNEI. The CDR3 extends over 14 amino acids. CDR3 residues: CASSVAGSSNEQFF. The CDR3 DNA is TGTGCCAGCAGTGTTGCGGGATCGTCAAATGAGCAGTTCTTC.

The V gene is TRBV2, the J gene TRBJ1-1; D remains ambiguous. The CDR3 runs 14 residues. Germline loops: CDR1 SNHLY, CDR2 FYNNEI. The V gene lost 1 base and the J gene lost 1 base, with 7 bases spanning the gap. CDR3 region: CASSEVSGNTEAFF. CDR3 DNA: TGTGCCAGCAGTGAAGTGTCCGGGAACACTGAAGCTTTCTTT.

The chain joins TRBV6-1 to TRBJ1-1; D is ambiguous. The CDR3 runs 14 residues. Trimming cost V 2 bases and J 6 bases, with 13 bases left between them. Germline CDR1 reads MNHNS; CDR2 reads SASEGT. The CDR3 DNA sequence: TGTGCCAGCAGTGAAATCAGAAAGGTCCCTGAAGCTTTCTTT. It specifies CASSEIRKVPEAFF.

V is TRBV30 and J is TRBJ1-2; D unresolved. The CDR3 length is 11 residues. CDR1 and CDR2 (germline): GTSNPN, SVGIG (reference sequence). V lost 7 bases and J lost 8, with 14 bases in between. CDR3 amino acids: CASGEGGGYTF. CDR3 bases: TGTGCCTCCGGGGAAGGCGGAGGCTACACCTTC.